This T cell receptor (beta chain) was retrieved from a study of blood T cell repertoires in COVID-19. Study information: There were acute and convalescent COVID-19 samples, and they came from the United States, Italy and Spain. Sample material is recorded as cDNA or gDNA derived from T cells, B-cell-depleted T cells, or PBMCs.

In the study's own analysis: Quantification of nucleated cells was approximated via reference gene primer amplification. The data were produced by immunoSEQ multiplex PCR, yet TCRdb's version contains in-frame clones alone and is incomplete. The DNA gave D and trimming, while V, J and clone size come from that table. The data hold some 100,000 clones, with about 85% observed a single time. Material for sequencing was peripheral blood. The TCR comes from a man over 45 with active or convalescent COVID-19.

As DNA, the CDR3 is TGTGCCAGCAGTTACATGGGACAGCCTTTCATCTATGGCTACACCTTC. It encodes CASSYMGQPFIYGYTF. V and J are TRBV6-5 and TRBJ1-2; 7 bases agree with TRBD1. This CDR3 has 16 amino acids. The J segment lost 4 bases and the V segment lost 2 bases, leaving 10 bases of the junction unmatched. Germline-derived CDR1 and CDR2 are MNHEY and SVGAGI.